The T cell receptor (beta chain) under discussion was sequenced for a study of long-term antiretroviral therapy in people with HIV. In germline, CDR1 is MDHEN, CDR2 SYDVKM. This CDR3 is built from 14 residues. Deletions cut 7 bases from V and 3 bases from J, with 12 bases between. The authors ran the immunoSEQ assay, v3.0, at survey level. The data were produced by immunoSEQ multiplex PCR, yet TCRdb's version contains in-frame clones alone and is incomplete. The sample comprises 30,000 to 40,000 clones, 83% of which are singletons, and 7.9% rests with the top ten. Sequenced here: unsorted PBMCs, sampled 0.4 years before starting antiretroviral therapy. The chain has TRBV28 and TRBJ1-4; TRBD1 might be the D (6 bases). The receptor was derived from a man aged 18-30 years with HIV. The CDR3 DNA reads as TGTGCCAGCAACCGGGGGCGGGCTAATGAAAAACTGTTTTTT. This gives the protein CASNRGRANEKLFF.